This T cell receptor beta chain stems from a study of T cell clonotyping in hematopoietic cell transplantation. The CDR3 extends over 16 amino acids. Germline CDR1 is SGHDN and CDR2 is FVKESK. Trimming removed 0 bases at V and 7 bases at J, with 15 bases between. Worth noting for this clone: No antigen is known for it.

Findings and limits, study-wide: Recipient TCR diversity dropped after transplant; expanded clonotypes rose from day 30 to 180.

Some clones are missing from TCRdb's copy, which holds only in-frame ones; the method was immunoSEQ multiplex PCR. This table holds roughly 23,000 clones, 85% to 90% found once. The time point denotes: recipient sample about 28 days before transplant, after cytoreduction. The specimen comprised peripheral blood mononuclear cells, sampled before stem cell transplant. This receptor was identified in a man younger than 35 with biphenotypic leukemia. Some clones in this sample may be carry-over from other donors' samples. This chain links TRBV14 with TRBJ1-4; TRBD1 is a possible D gene (5 bases). The CDR3 spells CASSQDGYRRGEKLFF. The DNA for the CDR3 is TGTGCCAGCAGCCAAGACGGGTATAGAAGGGGTGAAAAACTGTTTTTT.